Listed here are 14 T cell receptor beta chains from one sample, sequenced in a study of blood T cell repertoires in COVID-19. Measured with immunoSEQ multiplex PCR; TCRdb has only the in-frame clones, and not every one. Of 140,000 or so clones in the sample, around 80% were seen once. Sequences were obtained from peripheral blood. Receptors were obtained from a man between 45 and 60 years old with acute or convalescent COVID-19.

In DNA form, the CDR3 reads TGTGCCAGCAGCGAGATTGTGAACACTGAAGCTTTCTTT. The encoded protein is CASSEIVNTEAFF. The chain links TRBV6-5 to TRBJ1-1, with D unresolved. The CDR3 contains 13 residues. Trimming took off 6 bases at V and 0 bases at J, with 8 bases between the two ends. Germline V gene data show CDR1 as MNHEY and CDR2 as SVGAGI.

V is TRBV5-6 and J is TRBJ2-7, with a tentative D call TRBD2 (7 bases). Per germline, CDR1 SGHDT and CDR2 YYEEEE. This CDR3 spans 13 amino acids. The germline V and J ends were trimmed by 1 base and 3 bases, with 8 bases remaining between them. CDR3: CASSLRGGYEQYV. The DNA for the CDR3 is TGTGCCAGCAGCTTGAGGGGGGGCTACGAGCAGTACGTC.

The chain joins TRBV12-5 to TRBJ1-1; D is perhaps TRBD1 (5 bases). CDR1 is LGHNT and CDR2 is FRNRAP in the germline V gene. The CDR3 extends over 15 amino acids. The germline V and J ends were trimmed by 3 bases and 1 base, with 12 bases remaining between them. CDR3 nucleotide sequence: TGTGCTAGTGGTTTCTCCTCAGGGAAGAACACTGAAGCTTTCTTT. This translates into CASGFSSGKNTEAFF.

This clone was detected ten times or more. The rearrangement links TRBV6-5 to TRBJ2-5; TRBD1 matches at 7 bases. The germline CDR1 and CDR2 sequences are MNHEY and SVGAGI. V lost 5 bases and J lost 5; bases outside the gene matches: 2. This CDR3 region has 12 residues. The CDR3 sequence is CASSLQGETQYF. Here the CDR3 DNA reads TGTGCCAGCAGTCTACAGGGGGAGACCCAGTACTTC.

The chain carries TRBV5-6 and TRBJ2-1; 9 bases are shared with TRBD1. Germline CDR1 reads SGHDT; CDR2 reads YYEEEE. The CDR3 spans 14 residues. The V gene end was trimmed by 3 bases and the J gene end by 8 bases; junction bases not matched to a gene: 6. The CDR3 loop is CASSWTGEGDEQFF. The CDR3 nucleotides are TGTGCCAGCAGCTGGACAGGGGAAGGGGATGAGCAGTTCTTC.

This clone was detected only a few times. The chain has TRBV11-2 and TRBJ1-2; 11 bases map to TRBD1. The CDR3 length is 15 residues. CDR1 SGHAT and CDR2 FQNNGV come from the germline V gene. Unmatched junction bases numbered 5, after V lost 5 bases and J lost 3 bases. This CDR3 reads CASSIGTGGYYGYTF. As DNA, the CDR3 is TGTGCCAGCAGCATCGGGACAGGGGGTTACTATGGCTACACCTTC.

This sequence joins TRBV11-2 and TRBJ2-7; D remains ambiguous. Germline assignment: CDR1 SGHAT and CDR2 FQNNGV. The CDR3 totals 14 residues. The V and J ends lost 5 bases and 0 bases respectively, with 11 bases between them. CDR3 DNA: TGTGCCAGCAGCCCCCGGGTCCTCTCCTACGAGCAGTACTTC. This encodes CASSPRVLSYEQYF. Combining the CDR3 with reference TRBV11-2 and TRBJ2-7 gives the whole variable domain EAGVAQSPRYKIIEKRQSVAFWCNPISGHATLYWYQQILGQGPKLLIQFQNNGVVDDSQLPKDRFSAERLKGVDSTLKIQPAKLEDSAVYLCASSPRVLSYEQYFGPGTRLTVT.

This clone was counted a single time. This chain joins TRBV27 and TRBJ2-3, with D possibly TRBD1 on 6 matching bases. V was trimmed by 0 bases and J by 0 bases, leaving 7 bases between them. CDR1 and CDR2 from the germline V gene are MNHEY and SMNVEV (reference sequence). This CDR3 is built from 15 residues. CDR3 in amino acids: CASSLSDRSTDTQYF. The CDR3 DNA reads TGTGCCAGCAGTTTATCAGACAGGAGCACAGATACGCAGTATTTT.

The chain carries TRBV7-9 and TRBJ1-1, with D tentatively TRBD1 (6 bases). Per germline, CDR1 SEHNR and CDR2 FQNEAQ (reference sequence). The V end lost 0 bases, the J end lost 10 bases, and 9 bases lay between the germline ends. This CDR3 has 12 residues. CDR3 amino acids: CASSLAFRGAFF. CDR3 bases: TGTGCCAGCAGCTTAGCGTTCAGGGGAGCTTTCTTT.

This CDR3 reads CASSLTGTGGRKLFF. In DNA form, the CDR3 reads TGTGCCAGCAGTCTTACCGGGACAGGTGGGAGGAAACTGTTTTTT. The chain recombines TRBV6-5 with TRBJ1-4; 8 positions agree with TRBD1. CDR1 MNHEY and CDR2 SVGAGI come from the germline V gene. The junction had 13 bases not matched to a gene; V was cut back by 5 bases and J by 11 bases. The CDR3 has 15 amino acids.

The V gene is TRBV11-2, the J gene TRBJ1-6, with 7 bases aligning to TRBD1. Germline V gene lookup returns CDR1 SGHAT and CDR2 FQNNGV. The CDR3 runs 16 residues. With V trimmed by 4 bases and J by 9 bases, 12 bases remained unmatched. Here the CDR3 DNA reads TGTGCCAGCAGCTCATCCAGGGGGTTGGAAAGTTCACCCCTCCACTTT. Translated, it gives CASSSSRGLESSPLHF.

This clone has only a few counts. The genes are TRBV2 and TRBJ2-1, with TRBD2 identical over 13 bases. CDR1 is SNHLY, CDR2 FYNNEI, per germline. The V gene end was trimmed by 7 bases and the J gene end by 4 bases; junction bases not matched to a gene: 7. CDR3 length: 16 residues. CDR3 residues: CASISRLAGGYNEQFF. The CDR3 DNA reads as TGTGCCAGCATTTCCCGACTAGCGGGGGGATACAATGAGCAGTTCTTC.

V gene TRBV4-2 combines with J gene TRBJ1-5, with D unresolved. The germline gives CDR1 LGHNA, CDR2 YNFKEQ. V was clipped by 0 bases and J by 0 bases, with 6 bases between them. CDR3 size: 15 residues. The CDR3 DNA sequence: TGTGCCAGCAGCCAAGATTGGCCTAGCAATCAGCCCCAGCATTTT. Translating gives CASSQDWPSNQPQHF.

This chain joins TRBV5-1 and TRBJ2-1, with D perhaps matching TRBD1 (5 bases). CDR3 length equals 14 residues. In germline, CDR1 is SGHRS, CDR2 YFSETQ. The V gene lost 0 bases and the J gene lost 6 bases, with 10 bases spanning the gap. The CDR3 loop is CASSLATVSNEQFF. CDR3 DNA: TGCGCCAGCAGCTTGGCGACAGTCTCCAATGAGCAGTTCTTC.